This T cell receptor (beta chain) was captured by sequencing in a study of blood T cell repertoires in COVID-19. Across the whole study: Both acute and convalescent COVID-19 samples were obtained from the United States, Italy and Spain. Sample material is recorded as cDNA or gDNA derived from T cells, B-cell-depleted T cells, or PBMCs.

The CDR3 has 13 residues. Trimming shortened V by 7 bases and J by 4 bases, and 13 bases separated the two germline ends. Germline CDR1 LGHDT, CDR2 YNNKEL (reference sequence). The authors' processing: Researchers report that nucleated cell counts were estimated from reference gene primer amplification. Sequenced by immunoSEQ multiplex PCR; TCRdb stores in-frame clones only, minus some. V and J calls and clone size come straight from that table; D and trimming were deduced from the DNA. The data show 300,000 to 400,000 clones, roughly 86% seen once. This TCR derives from a woman aged 55-70 years with COVID-19, enrolled during active disease. The rearrangement uses TRBV3-1 (or the pseudogene TRBV3-2) and TRBJ1-1, with a tentative D call TRBD1 (5 bases). Sequencing was performed on peripheral blood. The CDR3, as DNA: TGTGCCAGCACCCGACAGTGGCCCACTGAAGCTTTCTTT. Its translation is CASTRQWPTEAFF.